This T cell receptor beta chain came from a study of control samples from healthy donors and cancer patients. There are 17 residues in the CDR3. The germline gives CDR1 SGHNT, CDR2 YENEEA. Trimming shortened V by 2 bases and J by 0 bases, and 14 bases separated the two germline ends. Produced via immunoSEQ multiplex PCR; TCRdb's table is partial and in-frame only. The sample consists of roughly 170,000 clones, 93% of them appearing once. The source of this sequence is a woman in her sixties or seventies in good health. The chain is built from TRBV11-3 and TRBJ2-1; D might be TRBD1 (6 bases). Material: blood. CDR3 sequence reads: CASSLFSNRVSYNEQFF. DNA for the CDR3: TGTGCCAGCAGCTTATTCTCAAACAGGGTCTCCTACAATGAGCAGTTCTTC.